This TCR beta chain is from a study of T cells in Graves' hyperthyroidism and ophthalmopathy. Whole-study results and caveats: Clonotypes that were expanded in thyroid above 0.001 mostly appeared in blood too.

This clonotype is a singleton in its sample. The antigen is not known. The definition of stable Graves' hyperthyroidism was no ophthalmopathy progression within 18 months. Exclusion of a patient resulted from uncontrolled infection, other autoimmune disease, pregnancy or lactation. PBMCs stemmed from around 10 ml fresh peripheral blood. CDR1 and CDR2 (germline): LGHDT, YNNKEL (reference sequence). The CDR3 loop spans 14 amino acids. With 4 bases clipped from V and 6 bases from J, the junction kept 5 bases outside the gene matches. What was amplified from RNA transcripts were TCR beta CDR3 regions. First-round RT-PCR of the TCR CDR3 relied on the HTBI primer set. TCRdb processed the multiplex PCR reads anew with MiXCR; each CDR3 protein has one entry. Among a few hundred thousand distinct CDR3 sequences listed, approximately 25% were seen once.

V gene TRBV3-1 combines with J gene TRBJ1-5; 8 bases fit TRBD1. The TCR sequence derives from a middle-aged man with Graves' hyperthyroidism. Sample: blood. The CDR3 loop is CASSRGQGGQPQHF. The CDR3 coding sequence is TGTGCCAGCAGCCGCGGACAGGGTGGTCAGCCCCAGCATTTT. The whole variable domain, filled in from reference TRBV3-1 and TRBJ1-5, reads DTAVSQTPKYLVTQMGNDKSIKCEQNLGHDTMYWYKQDSKKFLKIMFSYNNKELIINETVPNRFSPKSPDKAHLNLHINSLELGDSAVYFCASSRGQGGQPQHFGDGTRLSIL.